This T cell receptor beta chain appears in the sequencing data of a study of early T cells in non-severe SARS-CoV-2 infection. Study-level findings and limits: Matches to VDJdb favored anti-spike CD8 responses and missed private and CD4 specificities.

CDR1 MGHDK and CDR2 SYGVNS come from the germline V gene. The CDR3 spans 10 residues. V gave up 5 bases and J gave up 10 bases, with 8 bases separating them. Researchers tagged individual cDNA molecules with unique molecular identifiers. TCRdb passed the 5' RACE reads through MiXCR, listing each CDR3 protein once. Seen here are tens of thousands of distinct CDR3 sequences, 12% observed once, and the top ten hold around 15%. This clonotype was counted at least ten times. Its target is not known. Specimen: whole blood. This receptor was obtained from an adult who was a healthcare worker with PCR-confirmed SARS-CoV-2 infection or an uninfected control (not recorded which). This chain uses TRBV25-1 with TRBJ1-1, with a tentative D call TRBD1 (5 bases). CDR3: CASSQGRAFF. For the CDR3, the DNA is TGTGCCAGCAGTCAGGGTAGAGCTTTCTTT.